This passage covers 20 T cell receptor beta chains from one sample sequenced in a study of PD-L1 blockade in urothelial cancer. Measured with immunoSEQ multiplex PCR; TCRdb has only the in-frame clones, and not every one. This table holds under 30,000 clones, around 85% found once. Here the sequenced sample was PBMCs, taken around atezolizumab (anti-PD-L1) treatment. Source of these receptors: a man aged 45-60 years with urothelial cancer.

The chain combines TRBV7-6 with TRBJ2-1; the D gene is possibly TRBD2 (6 bases). The CDR3 totals 15 residues. Germline values: CDR1 SGHVS, CDR2 FNYEAQ. V was shortened by 0 bases and J by 8 bases, with 14 bases between the two germline ends. As DNA, the CDR3 is TGTGCCAGCAGCTTAGCCCAAACTAGGGAGGATGAGCAGTTCTTC. Its translation is CASSLAQTREDEQFF.

The chain employs TRBV6-1 and TRBJ2-2; tentative D call: TRBD2 (6 bases). The CDR3 spans 13 residues. Germline loops: CDR1 MNHNS, CDR2 SASEGT. V shed 3 bases and J shed 5 bases, with 7 bases lying between them. CDR3: CASSEAGTGELFF. As DNA, the CDR3 is TGTGCCAGCAGTGAGGCGGGGACCGGGGAGCTGTTTTTT.

V usage is TRBV4-1 and J usage is TRBJ2-7, with D tentatively TRBD1 (5 bases). Trimming removed 4 bases from V and 3 bases from J, with 16 bases in between. Germline-derived CDR1 and CDR2 are MGHRA and YSYEKL. This CDR3 has 15 residues. The CDR3 DNA is TGCGCCAGCAGCCGCCAGACAGCGAACAACTACGAGCAGTACGTC. As protein: CASSRQTANNYEQYV.

The rearrangement joins TRBV6-6 to TRBJ2-3; 10 bases map to TRBD2. CDR1 MNHNY and CDR2 SVGAGI come from the germline V gene (reference sequence). The CDR3 has 13 amino acids. V shed 10 bases, J shed 3 bases, and the junction held 4 bases outside the gene matches. The CDR3 bases are TGTGCCACCGGACTAGCGGTTACAGATACGCAGTATTTT. It codes for CATGLAVTDTQYF.

The chain combines TRBV6-6 with TRBJ1-3; 7 bases are shared with TRBD1. From germline, CDR1 is MNHNY and CDR2 SVGAGI (reference sequence). CDR3 length equals 16 residues. The V gene end was trimmed by 5 bases and the J gene end by 0 bases; junction bases not matched to a gene: 7. For the CDR3, the DNA is TGTGCCAGCAGTCGGGGCGGGACAGCCTCTGGAAACACCATATATTTT. It encodes CASSRGGTASGNTIYF.

This clone was observed a few times. V gene TRBV4-2 combines with J gene TRBJ1-5; D might be TRBD1 (6 bases). Germline V gene sequence: CDR1 LGHNA, CDR2 YNFKEQ. CDR3 length equals 18 residues. Trimming left V 1 base short and J 2 bases short, with 18 bases between. Here the CDR3 reads CASSQGSTGYEGNQPQHF. The CDR3 DNA reads TGTGCCAGCAGCCAAGGATCGACAGGCTACGAGGGCAATCAGCCCCAGCATTTT.

The rearrangement joins TRBV28 to TRBJ1-1; D unresolved. Trimming left V 7 bases short and J 6 bases short, with 9 bases between. The germline V gene encodes CDR1 MDHEN and CDR2 SYDVKM. CDR3 length equals 11 residues. CDR3 sequence reads: CASTLGSEAFF. The CDR3 coding sequence is TGTGCCAGCACCTTGGGCTCTGAAGCTTTCTTT. Using reference TRBV28 and TRBJ1-1 for the parts outside the CDR3, the full variable domain is DVKVTQSSRYLVKRTGEKVFLECVQDMDHENMFWYRQDPGLGLRLIYFSYDVKMKEKGDIPEGYSVSREKKERFSLILESASTNQTSMYLCASTLGSEAFFGQGTRLTVV.

The chain joins TRBV7-9 to TRBJ2-1, with D uncertain. Germline assignment: CDR1 SEHNR and CDR2 FQNEAQ (reference sequence). V shed 4 bases and J shed 0 bases, with 13 bases lying between them. The CDR3 length is 16 residues. The CDR3 DNA sequence: TGTGCCAGCAGCTCGACCGACACGAGCTCCTACAATGAGCAGTTCTTC. The encoded protein is CASSSTDTSSYNEQFF. Supplemented by reference TRBV7-9 and TRBJ2-1, the full variable domain reads DTGVSQNPRHKITKRGQNVTFRCDPISEHNRLYWYRQTLGQGPEFLTYFQNEAQLEKSRLLSDRFSAERPKGSFSTLEIQRTEQGDSAMYLCASSSTDTSSYNEQFFGPGTRLTVL.

This chain links TRBV6-4 with TRBJ1-6; D remains ambiguous. V was pared by 3 bases and J by 5 bases, with 5 bases between. This CDR3 is 13 amino acids long. In germline, CDR1 is MRHNA, CDR2 SNTAGT. In DNA form, the CDR3 reads TGTGCCAGCAGTGAGCAGGATAATTCACCCCTCCACTTT. Protein product: CASSEQDNSPLHF.

The chain recombines TRBV19 with TRBJ2-6, with a weak D call TRBD1 (5 bases). The V end lost 3 bases, the J end lost 0 bases, and 12 bases lay between the germline ends. The CDR3 has 17 residues. Germline loops: CDR1 LNHDA, CDR2 SQIVND (reference sequence). This CDR3 is CASSIGRARSGANVLTF. The CDR3 nucleotides are TGTGCCAGTAGTATCGGCAGGGCCCGCTCTGGGGCCAACGTCCTGACTTTC. Together with reference TRBV19 and TRBJ2-6, the CDR3 gives the full variable domain: DGGITQSPKYLFRKEGQNVTLSCEQNLNHDAMYWYRQDPGQGLRLIYYSQIVNDFQKGDIAEGYSVSREKKESFPLTVTSAQKNPTAFYLCASSIGRARSGANVLTFGAGSRLTVL.

The genes are TRBV9 and TRBJ2-7; TRBD1 aligns across 10 bases. The CDR3 is 14 amino acids. Germline values: CDR1 SGDLS, CDR2 YYNGEE. V gave up 0 bases and J gave up 7 bases; unmatched junction bases: 4. CDR3 region: CASSVAGQGLEQYF. In DNA form, the CDR3 reads TGTGCCAGCAGCGTAGCGGGACAGGGGTTAGAGCAGTACTTC.

V is TRBV6-5 and J is TRBJ2-1, with 8 bases aligning to TRBD2. The CDR3 sequence is 14 residues long. Germline V CDR1 and CDR2: MNHEY, SVGAGI. V gave up 5 bases and J gave up 5 bases; unmatched junction bases: 5. CDR3 bases: TGTGCCAGCAGTCCCGGGGGGGTCAACAATGAGCAGTTCTTC. This gives the protein CASSPGGVNNEQFF.

This chain links TRBV6-5 with TRBJ2-7; TRBD2 might be the D (6 bases). V was trimmed by 2 bases and J by 5 bases, leaving 10 bases between them. There are 13 residues in the CDR3. CDR1 and CDR2 (germline): MNHEY, SVGAGI. The CDR3 coding sequence is TGTGCCAGCAGTTACATGGGAGGCGACGAGCAGTACGTC. Translated: CASSYMGGDEQYV.

V gene TRBV9 combines with J gene TRBJ2-3; unclear D gene. There are 13 residues in the CDR3. Germline loops: CDR1 SGDLS, CDR2 YYNGEE. Trimming took off 4 bases at V and 4 bases at J, with 10 bases between the two ends. CDR3 amino acids: CASSRSLPDTQYF. The CDR3 coding sequence is TGTGCCAGCAGCCGGTCGTTACCAGATACGCAGTATTTT.

J is TRBJ1-1 and V is TRBV20-1, with D unresolved. Looked up from germline, CDR1 is DFQATT and CDR2 is SNEGSKA (reference sequence). Trimming shortened V by 5 bases and J by 2 bases, and 6 bases separated the two germline ends. The CDR3 is 11 amino acids. This chain's CDR3 is CSAPRNTEAFF. CDR3 in DNA: TGCAGTGCTCCCAGAAACACTGAAGCTTTCTTT.

The chain uses TRBV5-1 and TRBJ2-5; perhaps TRBD1 as D (5 bases). CDR3 length equals 16 residues. Germline CDR1 SGHRS, CDR2 YFSETQ. Deletions cut 0 bases from V and 1 base from J, with 13 bases between. CDR3 residues: CASSLGLQGFQETQYF. CDR3 in DNA: TGCGCCAGCAGCTTGGGTCTCCAGGGCTTCCAAGAGACCCAGTACTTC.

The chain couples TRBV28 to TRBJ2-1, with a tentative D call TRBD2 (6 bases). Deletions cut 6 bases from V and 4 bases from J, with 16 bases between. The CDR3 loop spans 15 amino acids. Germline loops: CDR1 MDHEN, CDR2 SYDVKM. The CDR3 region has the DNA TGTGCCAGCAGCAAGCTATCAGGAGGGTACAATGAGCAGTTCTTC. Protein: CASSKLSGGYNEQFF.

The chain couples TRBV11-1 to TRBJ2-7; 9 nucleotides match TRBD1. V shed 3 bases, J shed 6 bases, and the junction held 3 bases outside the gene matches. Germline V gene lookup returns CDR1 SGHAT and CDR2 FQDESV (reference sequence). This CDR3 contains 13 residues. The chain's CDR3 is CASSLGQGSEQYV. Written as DNA, the CDR3 is TGTGCCAGCAGCTTGGGACAGGGAAGCGAGCAGTACGTC.

This chain links TRBV4-2 with TRBJ1-5, with 7 nucleotides matching TRBD1. Germline V gene data show CDR1 as LGHNA and CDR2 as YNFKEQ. J lost 0 bases, V lost 5 bases, and 7 bases had no gene match. The CDR3 has 16 amino acids. This CDR3 is CASSISDRVSNQPQHF. For the CDR3, the DNA is TGTGCCAGCAGCATATCAGACAGGGTTAGCAATCAGCCCCAGCATTTT.

The chain employs TRBV6-6 and TRBJ2-6; 9 bases match TRBD1. V shed 3 bases and J 4 bases; nucleotides not matched to a gene: 4. The CDR3 is 16 amino acids. Looked up from germline, CDR1 is MNHNY and CDR2 is SVGAGI (reference sequence). In DNA, the CDR3 is TGTGCCAGCAGTTATGGGACAGGGCTCGGGGCCAACGTCCTGACTTTC. It specifies CASSYGTGLGANVLTF.